This entry lists 24 T cell receptor beta chains sequenced from one sample in a study of cytomegalovirus exposure and HLA in healthy donors. In the PCR, 60 Vbeta and 13 Jbeta primers were used. Profiling relied on immunoSEQ multiplex PCR, and the TCRdb table lists in-frame clones only, not all of them. The table includes some 120,000 clones, around 80% detected once. The sequenced sample was PBMCs. The receptors shown here come from a woman between 50 and 59 years old in good health and CMV-seropositive.

V usage is TRBV28 and J usage is TRBJ2-4; 9 positions match TRBD2. CDR1 MDHEN and CDR2 SYDVKM come from the germline V gene. J gave up 0 bases and V 4 bases, and 7 bases lay outside the gene matches. This CDR3 contains 17 residues. Here the CDR3 reads CASSSPLAGLAKNIQYF. The CDR3 nucleotides are TGTGCCAGCAGTTCCCCGCTAGCGGGACTAGCCAAAAACATTCAGTACTTC.

The V gene is TRBV5-1, the J gene TRBJ1-3; D remains ambiguous. The germline CDR1 and CDR2 sequences are SGHRS and YFSETQ. The CDR3 has 14 residues. The germline V and J ends were trimmed by 1 base and 2 bases, with 7 bases remaining between them. DNA of the CDR3: TGCGCCAGCAGCTTGTTTTCAACTGGAAACACCATATATTTT. As protein: CASSLFSTGNTIYF. Full variable domain (rest looked up from reference TRBV5-1 and TRBJ1-3): KAGVTQTPRYLIKTRGQQVTLSCSPISGHRSVSWYQQTPGQGLQFLFEYFSETQRNKGNFPGRFSGRQFSNSRSEMNVSTLELGDSALYLCASSLFSTGNTIYFGEGSWLTVV.

This clone occurred a few times. The chain is built from TRBV19 and TRBJ2-5; D might be TRBD2 (6 bases). Between the trimmed V and J ends, which lost 5 bases and 5 bases, there was a span of 15 bases. Per the germline V gene, CDR1 is LNHDA and CDR2 is SQIVND (reference sequence). CDR3 length: 14 residues. The CDR3 is CASSPRRETETQYF. The CDR3 DNA sequence: TGTGCCAGTAGTCCCCGACGGGAGACGGAGACCCAGTACTTC.

V gene TRBV4-1 combines with J gene TRBJ2-7; 9 bases fit TRBD2. J lost 6 bases, V lost 3 bases, and 9 bases had no gene match. The CDR3 is 15 amino acids. Germline CDR1 is MGHRA and CDR2 is YSYEKL. CDR3 sequence reads: CASSQISGSPPEQYF. CDR3 coding DNA: TGCGCCAGCAGCCAGATTAGCGGGAGCCCTCCCGAGCAGTACTTC.

V and J are TRBV5-1 and TRBJ1-5; TRBD1 matches 8 bases. Looked up from germline, CDR1 is SGHRS and CDR2 is YFSETQ. Losses at the gene ends were 5 bases for V and 5 bases for J; bases not matched to a gene: 6. This CDR3 contains 14 residues. This CDR3 reads CASRPDREDQPQHF. The CDR3 nucleotides read TGCGCCAGCAGGCCGGACAGGGAGGATCAGCCCCAGCATTTT.

The rearrangement links TRBV5-8 to TRBJ2-5, with 12 bases lining up with TRBD1. CDR1 is SGHTS, CDR2 YDEGEE, per germline. The CDR3 loop spans 15 amino acids. V gave up 5 bases and J gave up 7 bases; unmatched junction bases: 9. The CDR3 reads CASSPGQGAGGTQYF. CDR3 nucleotides: TGTGCCAGCAGTCCGGGACAGGGGGCTGGTGGGACCCAGTACTTC.

This chain connects TRBV6-1 to TRBJ1-2, with 7 bases that match TRBD1. V was clipped by 0 bases and J by 1 base; unmatched bases: 5. The CDR3 runs to 16 residues. Germline CDR1 and CDR2: MNHNS and SASEGT. The CDR3 protein is CASSEATTGRNYGYTF. The CDR3 DNA sequence: TGTGCCAGCAGTGAAGCAACGACAGGGCGTAACTATGGCTACACCTTC.

This sequence joins TRBV9 and TRBJ2-1; a weak D match, TRBD2 (6 bases). Germline V CDR1 and CDR2: SGDLS, YYNGEE. Trimming removed 4 bases at V and 5 bases at J, with 16 bases between. The CDR3 extends over 15 amino acids. The CDR3 DNA is TGTGCCAGCAGCACTCGGGGGACGGGTAACAATGAGCAGTTCTTC. Translated, it gives CASSTRGTGNNEQFF.

This clone turned up a few times. This chain links TRBV6-5 with TRBJ2-2; a possible D gene is TRBD1 (6 bases). Trimming took off 6 bases at V and 4 bases at J, with 9 bases between the two ends. The CDR3 sequence is 13 residues long. CDR1 is MNHEY, CDR2 SVGAGI, per germline. The CDR3 here is CASRKGVTGELFF. Written as DNA, the CDR3 is TGTGCCAGCAGGAAGGGGGTCACCGGGGAGCTGTTTTTT.

J is TRBJ1-1 and V is TRBV29-1, with D hard to call. There are 13 residues in the CDR3. V lost 8 bases, J lost 8 bases, and 21 bases lay in between. Germline CDR1 reads SQVTM; CDR2 reads ANQGSEA. In nucleotides, the CDR3 is TGCAGCTCCGGGGATTGGTCATTCGGGGAAGCTTTCTTT. This sequence encodes CSSGDWSFGEAFF. Filled out from reference TRBV29-1 and TRBJ1-1, the complete variable domain reads SAVISQKPSRDICQRGTSLTIQCQVDSQVTMMFWYRQQPGQSLTLIATANQGSEATYESGFVIDKFPISRPNLTFSTLTVSNMSPEDSSIYLCSSGDWSFGEAFFGQGTRLTVV.

The J gene is TRBJ2-7, the V gene TRBV27; D uncertain. The CDR3 is made up of 14 amino acids. Germline V gene lookup returns CDR1 MNHEY and CDR2 SMNVEV (reference sequence). V was clipped by 2 bases and J by 4 bases, with 12 bases between them. CDR3 residues: CASSLTTRSYEQYF. The CDR3 DNA is TGTGCCAGCAGTTTAACGACACGGTCTTACGAGCAGTACTTC.

The chain recombines TRBV18 with TRBJ2-7; D might be TRBD2 (6 bases). Germline V gene data show CDR1 as KGHSH and CDR2 as LQKENI. V dropped 1 base and J dropped 5 bases, with 9 bases sitting between them. There are 13 residues in the CDR3. This chain's CDR3 is CASSPLPGDEQYF. The CDR3 nucleotides read TGTGCCAGCTCACCACTTCCGGGAGACGAGCAGTACTTC.

This sequence joins TRBV7-2 and TRBJ2-7; the match to TRBD2 covers 9 bases. After removal of 5 bases from V and 2 bases from J, the junction contained 4 bases not matched to a gene. Germline values: CDR1 SGHTA, CDR2 FQGNSA. This CDR3 is 14 amino acids long. CDR3 DNA sequence: TGTGCCAGCAGCCGGGCTAGCGGGACCTACGAGCAGTACTTC. Translation: CASSRASGTYEQYF.

The chain has TRBV7-6 and TRBJ1-5; D ambiguous. Per the germline V gene, CDR1 is SGHVS and CDR2 is FNYEAQ. The V end lost 8 bases, the J end lost 5 bases, and 10 bases lay between the germline ends. CDR3 length: 12 amino acids. This CDR3 reads CASGTADQPQHF. The DNA of the CDR3 is TGTGCCAGCGGAACAGCCGATCAGCCCCAGCATTTT.

The chain couples TRBV5-1 to TRBJ2-1; 8 nucleotides agree with TRBD2. The CDR3 runs 15 residues. Germline CDR1 is SGHRS and CDR2 is YFSETQ. With 5 bases clipped from V and 0 bases from J, the junction kept 4 bases outside the gene matches. CDR3 in amino acids: CASSPTSGSYNEQFF. Here the CDR3 DNA reads TGCGCCAGCAGTCCTACTAGCGGCTCCTACAATGAGCAGTTCTTC.

V usage is TRBV27 and J usage is TRBJ2-1, with 15 positions matching TRBD2. The germline gives CDR1 MNHEY, CDR2 SMNVEV (reference sequence). J gave up 4 bases and V 8 bases, and 12 bases lay outside the gene matches. This CDR3 spans 18 amino acids. The CDR3 sequence: CASFGGLAGGVPYNEQFF. Here the CDR3 DNA reads TGTGCCAGCTTCGGGGGACTAGCGGGGGGCGTACCGTACAATGAGCAGTTCTTC.

The rearrangement uses TRBV13 and TRBJ2-5; 9 bases fit TRBD2. The CDR3 has 14 residues. V gave up 4 bases and J gave up 5 bases; unmatched junction bases: 5. Germline V gives CDR1 PRHDT, CDR2 FYEKMQ (reference sequence). CDR3 DNA: TGTGCCAGCAGCTATAGCGGGGGCCTGGAGACCCAGTACTTC. Its protein is CASSYSGGLETQYF.

This chain links TRBV30 with TRBJ2-7; TRBD1 agrees at 7 bases. CDR1 is GTSNPN, CDR2 SVGIG, per germline (reference sequence). The V and J ends lost 5 bases and 7 bases, in that order; junction bases with no gene match: 8. The CDR3 runs 12 residues. The CDR3 here is CAWEDRAREQYF. DNA of the CDR3: TGTGCCTGGGAAGACAGGGCTAGGGAGCAGTACTTC.

This chain links TRBV7-2 with TRBJ2-7, with TRBD1 matching 7 bases. The CDR3 totals 15 residues. Losses at the gene ends were 0 bases for V and 2 bases for J; bases not matched to a gene: 4. CDR1 and CDR2 (germline): SGHTA, FQGNSA. The CDR3, as DNA: TGTGCCAGCAGCTTAGCGGGACAGACAACCTACGAGCAGTACTTC. This encodes CASSLAGQTTYEQYF.

The chain carries TRBV11-3 and TRBJ2-1; TRBD1 aligns across 9 bases. Germline values: CDR1 SGHNT, CDR2 YENEEA. J was trimmed by 1 base and V by 5 bases; bases with no gene match: 6. The CDR3 spans 16 residues. The CDR3 protein is CASSAQQGASYNEQFF. The CDR3 region has the DNA TGTGCCAGCAGCGCACAACAGGGGGCATCCTACAATGAGCAGTTCTTC.

The chain joins TRBV15 to TRBJ1-4, with D unclear. The CDR3 is 15 amino acids. The V end was cut by 5 bases, the J end by 5 bases, with 15 bases between. The germline CDR1 and CDR2 sequences are LNHNV and YYDKDF (reference sequence). The CDR3 DNA reads TGTGCCACCAGCCGAACATATACGGAGAATGAAAAACTGTTTTTT. It encodes CATSRTYTENEKLFF. Supplemented by reference TRBV15 and TRBJ1-4, the full variable domain reads DAMVIQNPRYQVTQFGKPVTLSCSQTLNHNVMYWYQQKSSQAPKLLFHYYDKDFNNEADTPDNFQSRRPNTSFCFLDIRSPGLGDTAMYLCATSRTYTENEKLFFGSGTQLSVL.

The V and J genes are TRBV5-4 and TRBJ2-1; 13 bases are a match to TRBD2. The CDR3 length is 17 residues. The V and J ends lost 5 bases and 0 bases, in that order; junction bases with no gene match: 5. The germline CDR1 and CDR2 sequences are SGHNT and YYREEE (reference sequence). CDR3 nucleotides: TGTGCCAGCAGAACCGGGACTAGCGGGAACTCCTACAATGAGCAGTTCTTC. Protein product: CASRTGTSGNSYNEQFF.

This clone came up once. The V and J genes are TRBV29-1 and TRBJ1-2, with a possible D match to TRBD1 (5 bases). Per the germline V gene, CDR1 is SQVTM and CDR2 is ANQGSEA. V was shortened by 2 bases and J by 6 bases, with 13 bases between the two germline ends. The CDR3 spans 13 residues. The CDR3 nucleotides read TGCAGCGTTGAATCGGTGGGGGGACATGGCTACACCTTC. It yields the protein CSVESVGGHGYTF.

The V call is TRBV19, the J call TRBJ2-7; a weak D match, TRBD2 (6 bases). This CDR3 is built from 15 residues. The V gene's germline CDR1 is LNHDA and CDR2 SQIVND (reference sequence). The V end was cut by 7 bases, the J end by 7 bases, with 23 bases between. CDR3 sequence (DNA): TGTGCCAGTACCGAGACCAGCCCCCGGGCGGGAGAGCAGTACTTC. Translating gives CASTETSPRAGEQYF.